This T cell receptor (beta chain) was identified in a study of T cell responses to AZD1222 COVID-19 vaccine. Analyses pooled second doses at about 4 or about 12 weeks. The germline gives CDR1 SGHTA, CDR2 FQGNSA. The length of the CDR3 is 13 residues. Losses at the gene ends were 6 bases for V and 6 bases for J; bases not matched to a gene: 4. The method was immunoSEQ multiplex PCR; TCRdb's version includes in-frame clones alone and lacks a portion of them. In the table there are fewer than 200,000 clones, roughly 87% of which are singletons. The V gene is TRBV7-2, the J gene TRBJ2-3; 9 nucleotides match TRBD2. This specimen consisted of peripheral blood, obtained 28 days after the second AZD1222 dose. This TCR was recovered from an adult who received the AZD1222 COVID-19 vaccine. CDR3 sequence reads: CASRSLAGDTQYF. The CDR3 coding sequence is TGTGCCAGCAGGTCTCTAGCGGGGGATACGCAGTATTTT. The whole variable domain, remainder taken from reference TRBV7-2 and TRBJ2-3, is GAGVSQSPSNKVTEKGKDVELRCDPISGHTALYWYRQSLGQGLEFLIYFQGNSAPDKSGLPSDRFSAERTGGSVSTLTIQRTQQEDSAVYLCASRSLAGDTQYFGPGTRLTVL.